This T cell receptor (beta chain) was found in a study of ipilimumab plus nivolumab after autologous stem cell transplantation. Study overall: Myeloma patients were high-risk transplant-naive or relapsed within 3 years of first autologous transplant.

Trimming cost V 4 bases and J 0 bases, with 12 bases left between them. The CDR3 consists of 16 residues. The germline V gene has CDR1 KGHSH and CDR2 LQKENI. Patients received nivolumab 3 mg/kg at weeks 1, 4, 7, 10, then fortnightly to week 26. Repertoires were generated with immunoSEQ multiplex PCR, while TCRdb's copy carries only in-frame clones and drops some. The data hold around 45,000 clones, with 70% to 90% observed a single time. This TCR was sampled from a male donor with multiple myeloma. The sequences come from PBMCs, collected in a trial of ipilimumab plus nivolumab as post-transplant consolidation. This chain links TRBV18 with TRBJ2-2, with a weak D call TRBD1 (6 bases). CDR3 sequence: CASSLGQGTNTGELFF. CDR3 nucleotides: TGTGCCAGCTCACTGGGACAAGGGACGAACACCGGGGAGCTGTTTTTT.